A single sample is the source of the 22 T cell receptor beta chains below, sequenced in a study of CD8 T cells in ankylosing spondylitis. Study results and limitations: Ankylosing spondylitis blood seemed to carry a telltale TCR beta motif made of about 8 highly homologous variants.

Each CDR3 protein is one row after TCRdb ran MiXCR on the 5' RACE reads. The table has fewer than 650,000 distinct CDR3 sequences, 9.5% to 15% seen once. Antigen specificity for these receptors is unknown. What was sequenced was blood, either unsorted or a sorted T cell fraction (not recorded which). The origin of the receptors is a male donor with ankylosing spondylitis.

The chain links TRBV27 to TRBJ1-1; D remains unclear. V lost 8 bases, J lost 0 bases, and 13 bases lay in between. This CDR3 spans 14 amino acids. In germline, CDR1 is MNHEY, CDR2 SMNVEV (reference sequence). In DNA form, the CDR3 reads TGTGCCAGCGGCCCGTGGCAGATGAACACTGAAGCTTTCTTT. Amino acids: CASGPWQMNTEAFF.

The chain employs TRBV3-1 and TRBJ2-1, with D possibly matching TRBD1 (7 bases). The germline V gene has CDR1 LGHDT and CDR2 YNNKEL (reference sequence). The CDR3 loop spans 16 amino acids. Trimming took 3 bases from V and 4 from J, leaving 16 bases between them. The CDR3 spells CASSQTQGGGYNEQFF. CDR3 bases: TGTGCCAGCAGCCAGACGCAGGGGGGAGGTTACAATGAGCAGTTCTTC.

This clonotype was counted at least ten times. The chain links TRBV27 to TRBJ1-6; D not certain. The V and J ends lost 4 bases and 9 bases respectively, with 7 bases between them. The length of the CDR3 is 12 residues. Germline V gene lookup returns CDR1 MNHEY and CDR2 SMNVEV (reference sequence). For the CDR3, the DNA is TGTGCCAGCAGTTACCCGGGTTCACCCCTCCACTTT. As protein: CASSYPGSPLHF.

This chain uses TRBV6-1 with TRBJ1-1, with D possibly being TRBD1 (5 bases). V lost 6 bases and J 7 bases, leaving 18 bases between the germline ends. The V gene's germline CDR1 is MNHNS and CDR2 SASEGT. The CDR3 is 14 amino acids. CDR3 region: CASSPLSGWGEAFF. CDR3 DNA: TGTGCCAGCAGCCCATTGTCAGGGTGGGGTGAAGCTTTCTTT.

The sample holds a few counts of this clonotype. The CDR3 spells CASSFSVYEQYV. The CDR3 DNA sequence: TGTGCCAGCAGCTTTAGCGTCTACGAGCAGTACGTC. J is TRBJ2-7 and V is TRBV7-9, with D perhaps matching TRBD2 (5 bases). V was pared by 3 bases and J by 3 bases, with 6 bases between. The CDR3 totals 12 residues. Germline CDR1 reads SEHNR; CDR2 reads FQNEAQ (reference sequence).

The gene calls are TRBV20-1 and TRBJ2-3; 8 bases match TRBD2. CDR3 length: 15 amino acids. Trimming took 1 base from V and 4 from J; bases not matched to a gene: 7. Germline V lookup: CDR1 DFQATT, CDR2 SNEGSKA (reference sequence). CDR3 region: CSARGPSGSPDTQYF. DNA of the CDR3: TGCAGTGCTAGAGGTCCGAGCGGGAGCCCAGATACGCAGTATTTT.

This rearrangement joins TRBV24-1 to TRBJ1-1; D is uncertain. The CDR3 is 11 residues long. Germline lookup yields CDR1 KGHDR and CDR2 SFDVKD. The V end lost 4 bases, the J end lost 10 bases, and 9 bases lay between the germline ends. The CDR3 bases are TGTGCCACCAGTGACGGACTGAGAGCTTTCTTT. Residues: CATSDGLRAFF.

The CDR3 coding sequence is TGCGCCAGCAGCCAATTCCCTAGGGGGTCTAATGAAAAACTGTTTTTT. Its translation is CASSQFPRGSNEKLFF. V is TRBV4-1 and J is TRBJ1-4; D is possibly TRBD1 (6 bases). The CDR3 covers 16 residues. Deletions cut 2 bases from V and 3 bases from J, with 13 bases between. The V gene's germline CDR1 is MGHRA and CDR2 YSYEKL.

This clonotype was recorded many times. J is TRBJ1-1 and V is TRBV12-3 or TRBV12-4, with D possibly matching TRBD1 (5 bases). CDR3 length: 13 amino acids. The V gene lost 6 bases and the J gene lost 5 bases, with 13 bases spanning the gap. CDR3 nucleotide sequence: TGTGCCAGCAGCCCCGGGGGGGTTACTGAAGCTTTCTTT. Amino acid sequence: CASSPGGVTEAFF.

This clonotype was seen only a few times. The V and J genes are TRBV24-1 and TRBJ2-1; 12 positions match TRBD2. The trim removed 4 bases at V and 9 bases at J, leaving 3 bases unmatched. The germline V gene has CDR1 KGHDR and CDR2 SFDVKD. CDR3 length equals 14 residues. Here the CDR3 reads CATSDPTSGGEQFF. The CDR3 coding sequence is TGTGCCACCAGTGACCCGACTAGCGGGGGTGAGCAGTTCTTC.

This sequence joins TRBV6-1 and TRBJ2-1; TRBD1 is a possible D gene (6 bases). Germline V gene sequence: CDR1 MNHNS, CDR2 SASEGT. The CDR3 contains 14 residues. V lost 4 bases and J 4 bases, leaving 11 bases between the germline ends. The CDR3 protein is CASSAGQSYNEQFF. The CDR3 region has the DNA TGTGCCAGCAGTGCCGGACAGTCGTACAATGAGCAGTTCTTC.

This clonotype was picked up a small number of times. The genes are TRBV5-1 and TRBJ1-2; D gene unclear. This CDR3 has 14 amino acids. Trimming stripped 1 base from V and 6 bases from J, with 13 bases between. CDR1 is SGHRS, CDR2 YFSETQ, per germline. This CDR3 reads CASSLPVEGDGYTF. For the CDR3, the DNA is TGCGCCAGCAGCTTGCCAGTGGAGGGTGATGGCTACACCTTC.

V is TRBV3-1 and J is TRBJ2-6, with unresolved D. Germline lookup yields CDR1 LGHDT and CDR2 YNNKEL (reference sequence). This CDR3 spans 16 amino acids. Trimming stripped 5 bases from V and 0 bases from J, with 11 bases between. In DNA form, the CDR3 reads TGTGCCAGCAGCACGAACAGCTACTCTGGGGCCAACGTCCTGACTTTC. This sequence encodes CASSTNSYSGANVLTF.

The chain is built from TRBV20-1 and TRBJ1-4, with 7 bases fitting TRBD1. Trimming took 3 bases from V and 8 from J; bases not matched to a gene: 18. Germline V gene lookup returns CDR1 DFQATT and CDR2 SNEGSKA (reference sequence). The CDR3 extends over 17 amino acids. The CDR3 nucleotides are TGCAGTGCTAGCTCCCAATACAGCCCAGGGGGAGACGAAAAACTGTTTTTT. Protein: CSASSQYSPGGDEKLFF.

This clonotype was counted ten times or more. This chain connects TRBV5-1 to TRBJ2-2; D unclear. There are 14 residues in the CDR3. CDR1 is SGHRS, CDR2 YFSETQ, per germline. The V end lost 0 bases, the J end lost 3 bases, and 6 bases lay between the germline ends. The CDR3 DNA follows: TGCGCCAGCAGCTTGGGGTCTTACACCGGGGAGCTGTTTTTT. Translated, it gives CASSLGSYTGELFF. The whole variable domain, remainder taken from reference TRBV5-1 and TRBJ2-2, is KAGVTQTPRYLIKTRGQQVTLSCSPISGHRSVSWYQQTPGQGLQFLFEYFSETQRNKGNFPGRFSGRQFSNSRSEMNVSTLELGDSALYLCASSLGSYTGELFFGEGSRLTVL.

The V call is TRBV10-1, the J call TRBJ2-2; D is unclear. The CDR3 runs 14 residues. Germline loops: CDR1 WNHNN, CDR2 SYGVQD (reference sequence). Trimming removed 6 bases from V and 2 bases from J, with 10 bases in between. CDR3 in amino acids: CASSRGPNTGELFF. The CDR3 DNA is TGCGCCAGCAGCCGAGGACCTAACACCGGGGAGCTGTTTTTT.

This clonotype was counted ten times or more. The chain carries TRBV5-1 and TRBJ2-1, with 8 bases aligning to TRBD1. In germline, CDR1 is SGHRS, CDR2 YFSETQ. The CDR3 covers 15 residues. V was pared by 0 bases and J by 4 bases, with 3 bases of the junction left unmatched. As DNA, the CDR3 is TGCGCCAGCAGCTTGGACGGACAGGGTTACAATGAGCAGTTCTTC. This encodes CASSLDGQGYNEQFF.

This clonotype appeared a single time. The V and J genes are TRBV10-3 and TRBJ2-1; TRBD2 agrees at 8 bases. Germline lookup yields CDR1 ENHRY and CDR2 SYGVKD. The length of the CDR3 is 14 residues. V was clipped by 10 bases and J by 7 bases; unmatched bases: 12. CDR3 loop: CATAAGVTLNEQFF. In DNA, the CDR3 is TGTGCCACAGCAGCGGGAGTGACGCTAAATGAGCAGTTCTTC.

Ten or more counts support this clonotype. The DNA of the CDR3 is TGCGCCAGCAGCGTACGTAGCGACAACACCGGGGAGCTGTTTTTT. Its translation: CASSVRSDNTGELFF. The chain couples TRBV5-1 to TRBJ2-2, with a weak D call TRBD2 (5 bases). V dropped 4 bases and J dropped 2 bases, with 12 bases sitting between them. Germline assignment: CDR1 SGHRS and CDR2 YFSETQ. The CDR3 is 15 residues long.

The chain combines TRBV14 with TRBJ2-4; D perhaps matches TRBD1 (6 bases). The germline CDR1 and CDR2 sequences are SGHDN and FVKESK. Trimming pared 4 bases from V and 9 bases from J, leaving 13 bases between. The CDR3 has 13 residues. The DNA of the CDR3 is TGTGCCAGCAGCCTAACAGGGTTGGGCATTCAGTACTTC. This codes for CASSLTGLGIQYF.

This clonotype was seen a few times. This rearrangement joins TRBV14 to TRBJ2-1; possible D gene TRBD2, 5 bases. The CDR3 length is 14 residues. Between the trimmed V and J ends, which lost 4 bases and 2 bases, there was a span of 9 bases. Germline V gene lookup returns CDR1 SGHDN and CDR2 FVKESK. CDR3 in DNA: TGTGCCAGCAGCCCAGACGGGACCTACAATGAGCAGTTCTTC. This encodes CASSPDGTYNEQFF. Variable domain in full (rest from reference TRBV14 and TRBJ2-1): EAGVTQFPSHSVIEKGQTVTLRCDPISGHDNLYWYRRVMGKEIKFLLHFVKESKQDESGMPNNRFLAERTGGTYSTLKVQPAELEDSGVYFCASSPDGTYNEQFFGPGTRLTVL.

This clonotype was counted between two and nine times. The chain is built from TRBV4-1 and TRBJ2-7, with D maybe TRBD2 (6 bases). The CDR3 runs to 16 residues. The germline gives CDR1 MGHRA, CDR2 YSYEKL. For the CDR3, the DNA is TGCGCCAGCAGCCGGCCGCACAAAGTGGCTAGCGAAATAGAAGTTGTC. It is translated as CASSRPHKVASEIEVV.